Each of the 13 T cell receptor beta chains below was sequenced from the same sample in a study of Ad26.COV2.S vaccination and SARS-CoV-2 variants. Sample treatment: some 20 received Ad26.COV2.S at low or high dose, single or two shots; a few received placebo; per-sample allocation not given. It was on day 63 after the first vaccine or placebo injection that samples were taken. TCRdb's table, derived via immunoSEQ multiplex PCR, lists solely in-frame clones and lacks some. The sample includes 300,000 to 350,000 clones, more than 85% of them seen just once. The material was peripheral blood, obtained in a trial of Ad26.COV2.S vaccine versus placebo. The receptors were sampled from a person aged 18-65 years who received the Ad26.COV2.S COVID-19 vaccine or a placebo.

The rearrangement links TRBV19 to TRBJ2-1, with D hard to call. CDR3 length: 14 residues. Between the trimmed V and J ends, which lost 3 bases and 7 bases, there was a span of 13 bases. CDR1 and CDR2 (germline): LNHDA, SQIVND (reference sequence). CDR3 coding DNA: TGTGCCAGTAGTATGTTCAGTAGAACGAATGAGCAGTTCTTC. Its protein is CASSMFSRTNEQFF.

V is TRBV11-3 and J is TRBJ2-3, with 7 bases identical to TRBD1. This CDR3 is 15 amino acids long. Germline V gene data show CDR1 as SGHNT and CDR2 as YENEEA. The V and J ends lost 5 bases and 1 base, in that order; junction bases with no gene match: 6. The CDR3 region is CASSPRQGGTDTQYF. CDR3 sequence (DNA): TGTGCCAGCAGCCCCCGACAGGGAGGCACAGATACGCAGTATTTT.

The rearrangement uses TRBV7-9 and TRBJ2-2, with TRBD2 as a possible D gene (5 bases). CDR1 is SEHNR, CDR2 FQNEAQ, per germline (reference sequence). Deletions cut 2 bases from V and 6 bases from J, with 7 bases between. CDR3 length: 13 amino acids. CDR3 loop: CASSLIGAGELFF. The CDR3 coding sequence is TGTGCCAGCAGCTTAATCGGGGCCGGGGAGCTGTTTTTT.

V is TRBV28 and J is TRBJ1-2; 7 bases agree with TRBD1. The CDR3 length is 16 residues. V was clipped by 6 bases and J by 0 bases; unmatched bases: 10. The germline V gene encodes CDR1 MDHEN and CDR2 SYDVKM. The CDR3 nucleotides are TGTGCCAGCAGGTTGGCCGCTGGGACAGCTAACTATGGCTACACCTTC. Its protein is CASRLAAGTANYGYTF.

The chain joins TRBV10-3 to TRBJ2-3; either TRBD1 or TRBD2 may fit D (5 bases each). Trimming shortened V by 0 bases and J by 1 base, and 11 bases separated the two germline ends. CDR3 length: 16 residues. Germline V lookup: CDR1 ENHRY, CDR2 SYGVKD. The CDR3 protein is CAISESGELGTDTQYF. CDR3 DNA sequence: TGTGCCATCAGTGAGTCGGGGGAGTTGGGCACAGATACGCAGTATTTT.

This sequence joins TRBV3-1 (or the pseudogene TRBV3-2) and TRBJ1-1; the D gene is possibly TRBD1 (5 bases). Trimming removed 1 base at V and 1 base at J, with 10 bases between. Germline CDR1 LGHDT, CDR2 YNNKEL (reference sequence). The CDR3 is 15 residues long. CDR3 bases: TGTGCCAGCAGCCAAGTGCGAGGGACGAACACTGAAGCTTTCTTT. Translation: CASSQVRGTNTEAFF.

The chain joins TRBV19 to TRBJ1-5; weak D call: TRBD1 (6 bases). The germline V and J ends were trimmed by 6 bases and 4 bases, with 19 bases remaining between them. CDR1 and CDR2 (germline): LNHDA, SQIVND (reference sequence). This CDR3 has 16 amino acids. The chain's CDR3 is CASSTGSVGPNQPQHF. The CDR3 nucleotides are TGTGCCAGTAGCACAGGGTCAGTGGGACCAAATCAGCCCCAGCATTTT. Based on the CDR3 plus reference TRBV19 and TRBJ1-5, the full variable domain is DGGITQSPKYLFRKEGQNVTLSCEQNLNHDAMYWYRQDPGQGLRLIYYSQIVNDFQKGDIAEGYSVSREKKESFPLTVTSAQKNPTAFYLCASSTGSVGPNQPQHFGDGTRLSIL.

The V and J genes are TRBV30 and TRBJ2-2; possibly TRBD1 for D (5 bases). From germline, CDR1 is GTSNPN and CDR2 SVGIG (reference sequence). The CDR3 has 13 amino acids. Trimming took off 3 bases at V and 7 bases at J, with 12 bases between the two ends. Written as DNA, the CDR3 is TGTGCCTGGAGACAGGATCGGGTCGGGGAGCTGTTTTTT. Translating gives CAWRQDRVGELFF.

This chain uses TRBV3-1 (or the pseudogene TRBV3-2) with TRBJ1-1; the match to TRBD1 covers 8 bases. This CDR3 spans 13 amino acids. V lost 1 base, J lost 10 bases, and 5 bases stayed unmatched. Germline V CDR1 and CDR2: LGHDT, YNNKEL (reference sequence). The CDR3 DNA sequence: TGTGCCAGCAGCCAAGGGACAGGGTACTCAGCTTTCTTT. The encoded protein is CASSQGTGYSAFF.

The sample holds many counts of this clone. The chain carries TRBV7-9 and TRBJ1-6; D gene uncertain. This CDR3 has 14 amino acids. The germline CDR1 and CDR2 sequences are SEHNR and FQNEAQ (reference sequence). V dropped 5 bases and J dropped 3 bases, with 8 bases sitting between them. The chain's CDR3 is CASSETDYNSPLHF. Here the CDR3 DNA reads TGTGCCAGCAGCGAGACGGACTATAATTCACCCCTCCACTTT.

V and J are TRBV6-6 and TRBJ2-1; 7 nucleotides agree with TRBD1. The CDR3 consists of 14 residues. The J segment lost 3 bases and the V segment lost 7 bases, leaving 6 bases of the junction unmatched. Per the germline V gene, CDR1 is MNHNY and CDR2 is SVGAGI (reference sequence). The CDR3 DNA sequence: TGTGCCAGCAACAACAGGGGCCTCTACAATGAGCAGTTCTTC. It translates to CASNNRGLYNEQFF.

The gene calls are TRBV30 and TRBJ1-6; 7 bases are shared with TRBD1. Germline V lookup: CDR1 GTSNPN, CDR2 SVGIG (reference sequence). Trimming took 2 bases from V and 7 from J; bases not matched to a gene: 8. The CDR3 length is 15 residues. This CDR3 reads CAWSSPGTANSPLHF. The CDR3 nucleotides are TGTGCCTGGAGTTCGCCCGGGACAGCAAATTCACCCCTCCACTTT.

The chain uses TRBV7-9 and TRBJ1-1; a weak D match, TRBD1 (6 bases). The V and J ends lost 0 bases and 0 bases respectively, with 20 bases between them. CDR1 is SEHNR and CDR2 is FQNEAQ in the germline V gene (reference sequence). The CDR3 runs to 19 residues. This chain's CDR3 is CASSLAWVLTGIMNTEAFF. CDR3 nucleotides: TGTGCCAGCAGCTTAGCGTGGGTCTTAACAGGGATCATGAACACTGAAGCTTTCTTT.